The 32 T cell receptor beta chains reported below all come from one sample, sequenced in a study of blood T cell repertoires in COVID-19. The protocol was immunoSEQ multiplex PCR, while the TCRdb copy is restricted to in-frame clones and leaves out a portion. The repertoire holds fewer than 300,000 clones, with about 88% as singletons. Sample: peripheral blood. These TCRs come from a human donor with COVID-19, enrolled during active disease. The donor label of this sample is uncertain.

This clone was picked up a small number of times. CDR3 residues: CASSPPTAGNQPQHF. The CDR3 DNA reads TGTGCCAGCAGCCCCCCGACAGCCGGCAATCAGCCCCAGCATTTT. This rearrangement joins TRBV6-2 or TRBV6-3 to TRBJ1-5, with a tentative D call TRBD1 (5 bases). The CDR3 spans 15 residues. V lost 6 bases to trimming and J lost 2 bases, with 14 bases between them. Germline-derived CDR1 and CDR2 are MNHEY and SVGEGT.

The chain couples TRBV6-1 to TRBJ1-5, with 9 bases identical to TRBD1. J gave up 1 base and V 3 bases, and 4 bases lay outside the gene matches. The germline CDR1 and CDR2 sequences are MNHNS and SASEGT. The CDR3 has 16 residues. CDR3 nucleotide sequence: TGTGCCAGCAGTGATCGGGACAGGGACAGCAATCAGCCCCAGCATTTT. Protein: CASSDRDRDSNQPQHF.

The chain employs TRBV6-4 and TRBJ1-2, with 8 positions matching TRBD1. The CDR3 contains 15 residues. Germline loops: CDR1 MRHNA, CDR2 SNTAGT. Trimming took 3 bases from V and 6 from J; bases not matched to a gene: 9. The CDR3 DNA sequence: TGTGCCAGCAGTGAATTAGCAGGGGGCAGGAATGGCTACACCTTC. It yields the protein CASSELAGGRNGYTF.

CDR3 amino acids: CASSISGQGYYEQYF. Here the CDR3 DNA reads TGTGCCAGTAGTATTTCAGGACAGGGGTACTACGAGCAGTACTTC. The V and J genes are TRBV19 and TRBJ2-7; TRBD1 matches 9 bases. J gave up 3 bases and V 3 bases, and 6 bases lay outside the gene matches. The CDR3 runs to 15 residues. CDR1 is LNHDA and CDR2 is SQIVND in the germline V gene (reference sequence).

The chain joins TRBV30 to TRBJ1-1; D is ambiguous. V was clipped by 0 bases and J by 1 base, with 6 bases between them. CDR1 is GTSNPN, CDR2 SVGIG, per germline (reference sequence). The CDR3 has 13 amino acids. CDR3 region: CAWSVAENTEAFF. DNA for the CDR3: TGTGCCTGGAGTGTGGCGGAGAACACTGAAGCTTTCTTT.

In this sample, this clone turned up once. The rearrangement joins TRBV28 to TRBJ1-6; D ambiguous. Germline assignment: CDR1 MDHEN and CDR2 SYDVKM. The CDR3 has 15 residues. V lost 7 bases and J lost 2, with 12 bases in between. CDR3 residues: CASTPPGAYNSPLHF. CDR3 sequence (DNA): TGTGCCAGCACCCCCCCCGGGGCCTATAATTCACCCCTCCACTTT. Full variable domain (outside the CDR3, taken from reference TRBV28 and TRBJ1-6): DVKVTQSSRYLVKRTGEKVFLECVQDMDHENMFWYRQDPGLGLRLIYFSYDVKMKEKGDIPEGYSVSREKKERFSLILESASTNQTSMYLCASTPPGAYNSPLHFGNGTRLTVT.

J is TRBJ1-1 and V is TRBV5-6; D is perhaps TRBD1 (6 bases). Trimming stripped 6 bases from V and 1 base from J, with 10 bases between. CDR3 length: 13 residues. The V gene's germline CDR1 is SGHDT and CDR2 YYEEEE. The CDR3 protein is CASKGVENTEAFF. The CDR3 DNA is TGTGCCAGCAAGGGGGTCGAGAACACTGAAGCTTTCTTT.

The V gene is TRBV6-6, the J gene TRBJ1-4; 10 bases map to TRBD1. The CDR3 has 15 amino acids. Germline CDR1 is MNHNY and CDR2 is SVGAGI (reference sequence). V shed 2 bases, J shed 6 bases, and the junction held 3 bases outside the gene matches. The CDR3 protein is CASSYVDRGDEKLFF. CDR3 sequence (DNA): TGTGCCAGCAGTTACGTGGACAGGGGGGATGAAAAACTGTTTTTT.

The chain has TRBV3-1 (or the pseudogene TRBV3-2) and TRBJ2-7; 7 bases agree with TRBD2. Looked up from germline, CDR1 is LGHDT and CDR2 is YNNKEL (reference sequence). The CDR3 loop spans 13 amino acids. J lost 0 bases, V lost 6 bases, and 2 bases had no gene match. The CDR3 DNA reads as TGTGCCAGCAGTCCTAGCGGCTCCTACGAGCAGTACTTC. The encoded protein is CASSPSGSYEQYF.

The gene calls are TRBV11-2 and TRBJ1-1; the D gene is possibly TRBD1 (5 bases). The CDR3 runs to 14 residues. Germline V gene lookup returns CDR1 SGHAT and CDR2 FQNNGV. The V gene lost 5 bases and the J gene lost 7 bases, with 17 bases spanning the gap. CDR3 sequence (DNA): TGTGCCAGCAGCGCCATGAGAGGACACGGTGAAGCTTTCTTT. Translation: CASSAMRGHGEAFF.

This chain joins TRBV28 and TRBJ2-5, with TRBD2 matching 9 bases. Trimming took 5 bases from V and 5 from J; bases not matched to a gene: 18. Germline V gene sequence: CDR1 MDHEN, CDR2 SYDVKM. This CDR3 contains 18 residues. The CDR3 region has the DNA TGTGCCAGCAGTGTGGGCGTTAGCGGGAGCCCTCCCGCGGAGACCCAGTACTTC. This encodes CASSVGVSGSPPAETQYF.

This clone was seen a few times. This chain links TRBV27 with TRBJ1-6; tentatively, D is TRBD1 (5 bases). This CDR3 is built from 17 residues. CDR1 MNHEY and CDR2 SMNVEV come from the germline V gene (reference sequence). Between the trimmed V and J ends, which lost 2 bases and 0 bases, there was a span of 11 bases. CDR3 amino acids: CASSLTTVLSYNSPLHF. The CDR3 DNA reads TGTGCCAGCAGTTTAACGACAGTGCTCTCCTATAATTCACCCCTCCACTTT.

The V gene is TRBV27, the J gene TRBJ2-7, with 9 nucleotides matching TRBD1. CDR3 length: 15 amino acids. J gave up 2 bases and V 2 bases, and 4 bases lay outside the gene matches. From germline, CDR1 is MNHEY and CDR2 SMNVEV (reference sequence). Here the CDR3 reads CASSLRTGATYEQYF. The CDR3 DNA is TGTGCCAGCAGTTTAAGGACAGGGGCGACCTACGAGCAGTACTTC.

This rearrangement joins TRBV11-2 to TRBJ1-2; 8 bases line up with TRBD1. This CDR3 contains 16 residues. V lost 0 bases, J lost 6 bases, and 9 bases stayed unmatched. Germline-derived CDR1 and CDR2 are SGHAT and FQNNGV. Here the CDR3 DNA reads TGTGCCAGCAGCTTAGATCAGTTTAGGACAGGGCATGGCTACACCTTC. Its translation: CASSLDQFRTGHGYTF.

The rearrangement links TRBV15 to TRBJ2-7; 7 bases are shared with TRBD1. In germline, CDR1 is LNHNV, CDR2 YYDKDF (reference sequence). Trimming took 1 base from V and 5 from J; bases not matched to a gene: 5. The CDR3 runs to 14 residues. DNA for the CDR3: TGTGCCACCAGCAGAGGACAGGGTTTAAACGAGCAGTACTTC. Translating it yields CATSRGQGLNEQYF. Full variable domain (outside the CDR3, taken from reference TRBV15 and TRBJ2-7): DAMVIQNPRYQVTQFGKPVTLSCSQTLNHNVMYWYQQKSSQAPKLLFHYYDKDFNNEADTPDNFQSRRPNTSFCFLDIRSPGLGDTAMYLCATSRGQGLNEQYFGPGTRLTVT.

The chain has TRBV11-2 and TRBJ2-1, with TRBD1 identical over 8 bases. Germline V gives CDR1 SGHAT, CDR2 FQNNGV. This CDR3 region has 17 residues. The trim removed 3 bases at V and 9 bases at J, leaving 16 bases unmatched. This chain's CDR3 is CASSFLYAGQVVGEQFF. The CDR3 nucleotides read TGTGCCAGCAGCTTTCTTTATGCGGGACAGGTCGTGGGTGAGCAGTTCTTC.

The J gene is TRBJ1-2, the V gene TRBV28, with D possibly being TRBD1 (5 bases). Between the trimmed V and J ends, which lost 1 base and 3 bases, there was a span of 9 bases. The CDR3 is made up of 14 amino acids. Germline assignment: CDR1 MDHEN and CDR2 SYDVKM. The CDR3 DNA reads as TGTGCCAGCAGTTTATATGGGGCGGACTATGGCTACACCTTC. Translating gives CASSLYGADYGYTF.

This sequence joins TRBV19 and TRBJ1-4; 7 bases fit TRBD1. The germline gives CDR1 LNHDA, CDR2 SQIVND (reference sequence). V shed 3 bases and J 5 bases; nucleotides not matched to a gene: 6. The CDR3 loop spans 15 amino acids. Here the CDR3 reads CASSIGAGGNEKLFF. The CDR3 bases are TGTGCCAGTAGTATCGGGGCAGGGGGAAATGAAAAACTGTTTTTT.

V is TRBV11-3 and J is TRBJ2-1; 7 positions agree with TRBD1. Germline assignment: CDR1 SGHNT and CDR2 YENEEA. The trim removed 1 base at V and 6 bases at J, leaving 6 bases unmatched. CDR3 size: 15 residues. Here the CDR3 DNA reads TGTGCCAGCAGCTTAGGGCTACCAGGGGGCAATGAGCAGTTCTTC. This sequence encodes CASSLGLPGGNEQFF.

This chain connects TRBV6-1 to TRBJ1-2; 8 bases agree with TRBD1. Germline CDR1 reads MNHNS; CDR2 reads SASEGT. This CDR3 is built from 14 residues. V dropped 3 bases and J dropped 7; count of bases not matched to a gene: 7. CDR3 nucleotide sequence: TGTGCCAGCAGTGACCTGGACAGGGCGGGTGGCTACACCTTC. It is translated as CASSDLDRAGGYTF.

V usage is TRBV30 and J usage is TRBJ1-5; D not resolved. Trimming left V 3 bases short and J 5 bases short, with 11 bases between. The CDR3 totals 13 residues. Germline assignment: CDR1 GTSNPN and CDR2 SVGIG (reference sequence). The CDR3 DNA reads as TGTGCCTGGAGCCTGAGGGAGGATCAGCCCCAGCATTTT. Residues: CAWSLREDQPQHF. The full variable domain, rest sourced from reference TRBV30 and TRBJ1-5, is SQTIHQWPATLVQPVGSPLSLECTVEGTSNPNLYWYRQAAGRGLQLLFYSVGIGQISSEVPQNLSASRPQDRQFILSSKKLLLSDSGFYLCAWSLREDQPQHFGDGTRLSIL.

This clone was found a few times. The rearrangement joins TRBV29-1 to TRBJ2-1; TRBD2 matches 10 bases. This CDR3 is built from 19 residues. Germline V CDR1 and CDR2: SQVTM, ANQGSEA. With 6 bases clipped from V and 2 bases from J, the junction kept 19 bases outside the gene matches. CDR3 amino acids: CSVVKSGSGRANPYNEQFF. CDR3 nucleotide sequence: TGCAGCGTAGTGAAGTCGGGCAGCGGGAGGGCCAACCCCTACAATGAGCAGTTCTTC.

The gene calls are TRBV5-6 and TRBJ2-7; perhaps TRBD2 as D (5 bases). There are 15 residues in the CDR3. Trimming shortened V by 1 base and J by 3 bases, and 14 bases separated the two germline ends. Germline V gene sequence: CDR1 SGHDT, CDR2 YYEEEE. The CDR3 protein is CASSLHGIPHYEQYF. The CDR3, as DNA: TGTGCCAGCAGCTTGCACGGGATTCCGCACTACGAGCAGTACTTC. Drawing the rest from reference TRBV5-6 and TRBJ2-7, the complete variable domain is DAGVTQSPTHLIKTRGQQVTLRCSPKSGHDTVSWYQQALGQGPQFIFQYYEEEERQRGNFPDRFSGHQFPNYSSELNVNALLLGDSALYLCASSLHGIPHYEQYFGPGTRLTVT.

This rearrangement joins TRBV7-3 to TRBJ2-7, with 11 positions matching TRBD2. This CDR3 has 14 amino acids. The junction had 6 bases not matched to a gene; V was cut back by 6 bases and J by 5 bases. The V gene's germline CDR1 is SGHTA and CDR2 FQGTGA. DNA of the CDR3: TGTGCCAGCAGTTCGGGACTAGCGGTCGACGAGCAGTACTTC. Residues: CASSSGLAVDEQYF.

The chain couples TRBV6-2 or TRBV6-3 to TRBJ2-1, with 7 bases fitting TRBD1. The length of the CDR3 is 19 residues. CDR1 and CDR2 from the germline V gene are MNHEY and SVGEGT. J was trimmed by 5 bases and V by 2 bases; bases with no gene match: 18. As DNA, the CDR3 is TGTGCCAGCAGTTACCACAGGGGTCGGGGAGTGGGGCTCCACAATGAGCAGTTCTTC. It encodes CASSYHRGRGVGLHNEQFF.

The chain has TRBV29-1 and TRBJ1-1; D remains unclear. Germline CDR1 SQVTM, CDR2 ANQGSEA. This CDR3 comprises 13 residues. V was clipped by 4 bases and J by 6 bases, with 15 bases between them. CDR3 nucleotide sequence: TGCAGCGTTGCCCCGGCAATCGGAGCTGAAGCTTTCTTT. Residues: CSVAPAIGAEAFF.

This sequence joins TRBV7-2 and TRBJ2-7, with TRBD2 matching over 8 bases. Germline V CDR1 and CDR2: SGHTA, FQGNSA. J was trimmed by 6 bases and V by 5 bases; bases with no gene match: 12. The CDR3 covers 15 residues. CDR3 loop: CASSPQAGVRGEQYF. In DNA form, the CDR3 reads TGTGCCAGCAGCCCCCAAGCGGGAGTCCGGGGCGAGCAGTACTTC.

The CDR3 nucleotides read TGTGCCAGCTCAACTTCCGGGACAGGGGGTGAAAAACTGTTTTTT. It translates to CASSTSGTGGEKLFF. The chain recombines TRBV18 with TRBJ1-4, with 11 positions matching TRBD1. Per the germline V gene, CDR1 is KGHSH and CDR2 is LQKENI. The length of the CDR3 is 15 residues. The junction had 6 bases not matched to a gene; V was cut back by 5 bases and J by 7 bases.

A few counts support this clone. This chain links TRBV10-1 with TRBJ2-1; D is unclear. Germline V lookup: CDR1 WNHNN, CDR2 SYGVQD (reference sequence). V shed 3 bases and J shed 5 bases, with 5 bases lying between them. The CDR3 length is 12 residues. The CDR3 DNA is TGCGCCAGCAGTGAAAGCGACAATGAGCAGTTCTTC. Translated, it gives CASSESDNEQFF.

There are a few counts of this clone. J is TRBJ1-1 and V is TRBV9; 10 bases align to TRBD1. The trim removed 3 bases at V and 10 bases at J, leaving 3 bases unmatched. In germline, CDR1 is SGDLS, CDR2 YYNGEE. This CDR3 has 12 residues. The CDR3 nucleotides are TGTGCCAGCAGCGCGCGGACAGGGGGAGCTTTCTTT. The encoded protein is CASSARTGGAFF.

The V call is TRBV7-9, the J call TRBJ2-7; 7 positions match TRBD2. The CDR3 totals 17 residues. Germline loops: CDR1 SEHNR, CDR2 FQNEAQ (reference sequence). Trimming removed 5 bases from V and 2 bases from J; junction bases left unmatched: 15. CDR3 sequence reads: CASSDSPLASGPYEQYF. The CDR3, as DNA: TGTGCCAGCAGCGATTCGCCTTTGGCTAGCGGACCCTACGAGCAGTACTTC.

The J gene is TRBJ2-5, the V gene TRBV7-9; TRBD2 agrees at 7 bases. V was pared by 6 bases and J by 5 bases, with 12 bases of the junction left unmatched. Germline V lookup: CDR1 SEHNR, CDR2 FQNEAQ (reference sequence). CDR3 length: 15 amino acids. In DNA form, the CDR3 reads TGTGCCAGCAGTAAGGGCGGGAGTATGGACGAGACCCAGTACTTC. This codes for CASSKGGSMDETQYF. Together with reference TRBV7-9 and TRBJ2-5, the CDR3 gives the full variable domain: DTGVSQNPRHKITKRGQNVTFRCDPISEHNRLYWYRQTLGQGPEFLTYFQNEAQLEKSRLLSDRFSAERPKGSFSTLEIQRTEQGDSAMYLCASSKGGSMDETQYFGPGTRLLVL.